Below, 18 T cell receptor beta chains from the same sample are listed, as sequenced in a study of T cells in Graves' hyperthyroidism and ophthalmopathy. Amplification yielded TCR beta CDR3 regions, with RNA transcripts as the source. Carried out on the TCR CDR3, a first-round RT-PCR used the HTBI primer set. TCRdb reprocessed the multiplex PCR reads via MiXCR and lists one record per CDR3 protein. The sample lists 500,000 or so distinct CDR3 sequences, 15% to 20% occurring once. The sample consisted of blood. The receptors were gathered from a woman aged 25 to 39 with Graves' ophthalmopathy.

This chain links TRBV19 with TRBJ2-1; D may be TRBD2 (6 bases). CDR3 length: 18 residues. Germline V CDR1 and CDR2: LNHDA, SQIVND (reference sequence). The V and J ends lost 3 bases and 0 bases respectively, with 18 bases between them. CDR3 residues: CASSIWGEADDSYNEQFF. Written as DNA, the CDR3 is TGTGCCAGTAGTATCTGGGGGGAGGCGGACGACTCCTACAATGAGCAGTTCTTC.

The chain has TRBV7-9 and TRBJ2-4, with 14 bases identical to TRBD2. The CDR3 has 17 residues. Looked up from germline, CDR1 is SEHNR and CDR2 is FQNEAQ (reference sequence). Germline trimming cut 0 bases from V and 7 bases from J; bases unmatched to any gene: 5. For the CDR3, the DNA is TGTGCCAGCAGCTTAGCAGGGACTAGCGGGAGTGGGAACATTCAGTACTTC. Translation gives CASSLAGTSGSGNIQYF.

This clonotype occurred many times. The chain combines TRBV12-3 or TRBV12-4 with TRBJ1-3; TRBD1 is a possible D gene (5 bases). The germline V and J ends were trimmed by 10 bases and 2 bases, with 9 bases remaining between them. The CDR3 is 12 residues long. For the CDR3, the DNA is TGTGCCACCCACAGGCCTGGAAACACCATATATTTT. This translates into CATHRPGNTIYF.

This clonotype came up many times. The chain is built from TRBV30 and TRBJ2-1, with D perhaps matching TRBD1 (6 bases). The V gene lost 1 base and the J gene lost 3 bases, with 7 bases spanning the gap. The germline gives CDR1 GTSNPN, CDR2 SVGIG (reference sequence). There are 13 residues in the CDR3. The CDR3 region is CAWSGTDYNEQFF. DNA of the CDR3: TGTGCCTGGAGTGGGACAGACTACAATGAGCAGTTCTTC.

This clonotype showed up just a few times. This sequence joins TRBV4-3 and TRBJ1-1, with unresolved D. The V gene's germline CDR1 is LGHNA and CDR2 YSLEER. The CDR3 spans 16 residues. The V and J ends lost 0 bases and 5 bases respectively, with 16 bases between them. Here the CDR3 DNA reads TGCGCCAGCAGCCAAGATTGGGCAGGAAGCTTTACTGAAGCTTTCTTT. Its protein is CASSQDWAGSFTEAFF.

This clonotype has at least ten counts. The chain recombines TRBV28 with TRBJ2-7, with no clear D. V was cut by 2 bases and J by 0 bases, with 5 bases left in between. CDR1 MDHEN and CDR2 SYDVKM come from the germline V gene. This CDR3 is built from 13 residues. The CDR3 nucleotides read TGTGCCAGCAGTTTACGGGTCTCCTACGAGCAGTACTTC. Protein: CASSLRVSYEQYF.

This clonotype was observed at least ten times. The V gene is TRBV30, the J gene TRBJ1-1; D remains unclear. This CDR3 has 12 amino acids. CDR1 and CDR2 (germline): GTSNPN, SVGIG (reference sequence). Trimming cost V 1 base and J 1 base, with 4 bases left between them. The DNA of the CDR3 is TGTGCCTGGAGTGACCAGAACACTGAAGCTTTCTTT. Protein product: CAWSDQNTEAFF.

This clonotype was recorded at least ten times. V is TRBV7-2 and J is TRBJ2-5; 10 bases match TRBD2. Germline V CDR1 and CDR2: SGHTA, FQGNSA. The V segment lost 0 bases and the J segment 2 bases; nucleotides outside the gene matches: 3. There are 16 residues in the CDR3. DNA of the CDR3: TGTGCCAGCAGCTTAGCCCCAGCGGGAGGGCAAGAGACCCAGTACTTC. Translation gives CASSLAPAGGQETQYF.

This clonotype was picked up many times. CDR3 residues: CSARSGTQGLTYEQYF. The CDR3 bases are TGCAGTGCTAGAAGCGGGACACAGGGACTCACCTACGAGCAGTACTTC. V is TRBV20-1 and J is TRBJ2-7, with D possibly matching TRBD2 (7 bases). The CDR3 extends over 16 amino acids. The V end was cut by 2 bases, the J end by 2 bases, with 19 bases between. The germline gives CDR1 DFQATT, CDR2 SNEGSKA (reference sequence).

This clonotype occurred a few times. This chain joins TRBV7-6 and TRBJ2-7; TRBD2 agrees at 10 bases. The CDR3 has 17 amino acids. With 0 bases clipped from V and 1 base from J, the junction kept 6 bases outside the gene matches. CDR1 and CDR2 from the germline V gene are SGHVS and FNYEAQ. CDR3 residues: CASSLAKGLASSYEQYF. The CDR3 DNA sequence: TGTGCCAGCAGCTTAGCGAAGGGACTAGCGAGTTCCTACGAGCAGTACTTC.

At least ten counts were recorded for this clonotype. The chain employs TRBV7-2 and TRBJ2-7; D not resolved. V was pared by 3 bases and J by 0 bases, with 9 bases between. This CDR3 region has 14 residues. Per the germline V gene, CDR1 is SGHTA and CDR2 is FQGNSA. This CDR3 reads CASSFQQSSYEQYF. DNA for the CDR3: TGTGCCAGCAGCTTCCAGCAGAGCTCCTACGAGCAGTACTTC. The variable domain in full, completed from reference TRBV7-2 and TRBJ2-7, reads GAGVSQSPSNKVTEKGKDVELRCDPISGHTALYWYRQSLGQGLEFLIYFQGNSAPDKSGLPSDRFSAERTGGSVSTLTIQRTQQEDSAVYLCASSFQQSSYEQYFGPGTRLTVT.

This clonotype has a count of ten or more. The chain links TRBV6-1 to TRBJ1-5, with TRBD1 matching over 7 bases. The CDR3 is made up of 14 amino acids. With 4 bases clipped from V and 4 bases from J, the junction kept 4 bases outside the gene matches. Germline V lookup: CDR1 MNHNS, CDR2 SASEGT. For the CDR3, the DNA is TGTGCCAGCAGTGGGAGGACAGGTAATCAGCCCCAGCATTTT. It is translated as CASSGRTGNQPQHF.

This clonotype appeared many times. This chain joins TRBV9 and TRBJ2-5; tentatively, D is TRBD2 (6 bases). The CDR3 covers 15 residues. V lost 0 bases and J 5 bases, leaving 14 bases between the germline ends. CDR1 is SGDLS and CDR2 is YYNGEE in the germline V gene. As DNA, the CDR3 is TGTGCCAGCAGCGTAGGATCGGGGGAGTGGGAGACCCAGTACTTC. This sequence encodes CASSVGSGEWETQYF.

This clonotype was observed a few times. The chain has TRBV4-3 and TRBJ2-7; D gene unclear. Germline CDR1 and CDR2: LGHNA and YSLEER. V dropped 0 bases and J dropped 3 bases, with 12 bases sitting between them. The CDR3 runs to 15 residues. Written as DNA, the CDR3 is TGCGCCAGCAGCCAAGATTCCTCTAGGGTCTACGAGCAGTACTTC. Its translation is CASSQDSSRVYEQYF.

J is TRBJ2-5 and V is TRBV7-9; a possible D gene is TRBD2 (5 bases). Germline V CDR1 and CDR2: SEHNR, FQNEAQ (reference sequence). V dropped 1 base and J dropped 1 base, with 13 bases sitting between them. The CDR3 consists of 16 residues. The CDR3 DNA reads as TGTGCCAGCAGCTTAGTCGAGCGGAGTCCCCAAGAGACCCAGTACTTC. This sequence encodes CASSLVERSPQETQYF.

This clonotype was counted many times. The gene calls are TRBV10-1 and TRBJ2-2; 7 bases are shared with TRBD2. The V gene's germline CDR1 is WNHNN and CDR2 SYGVQD (reference sequence). V dropped 1 base and J dropped 7; count of bases not matched to a gene: 9. This CDR3 is built from 16 residues. This CDR3 is CASSEFPSSGSGELFF. The CDR3, as DNA: TGCGCCAGCAGTGAGTTCCCGTCTAGCGGAAGCGGGGAGCTGTTTTTT.

V is TRBV7-6 and J is TRBJ1-4, with D hard to call. CDR3 length equals 15 residues. Germline-derived CDR1 and CDR2 are SGHVS and FNYEAQ. V lost 3 bases to trimming and J lost 0 bases, with 8 bases between them. The CDR3 here is CASSFSTATNEKLFF. CDR3 sequence (DNA): TGTGCCAGCAGCTTCAGTACAGCAACTAATGAAAAACTGTTTTTT.

This clonotype was found many times. The chain couples TRBV10-3 to TRBJ1-4; D unresolved. Germline CDR1 and CDR2: ENHRY and SYGVKD. V shed 4 bases and J shed 7 bases, with 16 bases lying between them. The CDR3 extends over 15 amino acids. This chain's CDR3 is CAISGAEPTPEKLFF. CDR3 bases: TGTGCCATCAGTGGAGCAGAGCCCACCCCTGAAAAACTGTTTTTT.